This TCR beta chain was sequenced in a study of spatial heterogeneity in lung cancer. Study-wide context: Sequencing consistently turned up more beta-chain sequences than alpha-chain sequences. Study conclusions and caveats: Ubiquitous, expanded tumor-derived TCRs were more frequently observed in blood at resection than at follow-up.

Time point described: sample taken at primary tumor resection. Germline assignment: CDR1 LNHDA and CDR2 SQIVND (reference sequence). This CDR3 comprises 14 residues. Trimming left V 2 bases short and J 1 base short, with 7 bases between. A unique molecular identifier was attached to every TCR cDNA molecule. Via MiXCR, TCRdb re-called the 5' RACE reads, giving one row per CDR3 protein. This repertoire shows about 48,000 distinct CDR3 sequences, less than 6% found once; its top ten account for over 8.5%. This clonotype was observed at least ten times. Its target is unknown. The chain links TRBV19 to TRBJ2-3; unclear D gene. Source: PBMCs, taken at surgery. The TCR originated in a male donor with early-stage non-small cell lung cancer. The CDR3 here is CASSISRGTDTQYF. CDR3 nucleotides: TGTGCCAGTAGTATAAGCCGGGGCACAGATACGCAGTATTTT.